This passage covers 30 T cell receptor beta chains from one sample sequenced in a study of shared clonotypes between healthy human individuals. TCRdb keeps only in-frame clones here, not all; method: immunoSEQ multiplex PCR. This table holds approximately 470,000 clones, around four fifths found once. Sequenced material: PBMCs. These receptors were obtained from a woman aged 40 to 50 in good health. Some clones in this sample may be carry-over from other donors' samples.

This clone has a single count. The chain couples TRBV6-1 to TRBJ2-5; possible D gene TRBD2, 5 bases. CDR1 is MNHNS, CDR2 SASEGT, per germline. V lost 3 bases to trimming and J lost 0 bases, with 14 bases between them. This CDR3 spans 16 amino acids. The CDR3 spells CASSESLAAYQETQYF. The CDR3 DNA sequence: TGTGCCAGCAGTGAGTCGCTAGCAGCGTACCAAGAGACCCAGTACTTC.

As for this clone: The junction and the germline gene differ at one end; a read error may be behind it. This chain uses TRBV11-2 with TRBJ2-3; 13 nucleotides agree with TRBD2. The V gene's germline CDR1 is SGHAT and CDR2 FQNNGV. CDR3 size: 16 residues. CDR3 amino acids: CASSLVVLAGGPTLNF. In DNA, the CDR3 is TGTGCCAGCAGCTTAGTGGTACTAGCGGGAGGGCCCACCTTAAATTTT.

The gene calls are TRBV5-1 and TRBJ2-5; a possible D gene is TRBD1 (6 bases). The CDR3 is 14 amino acids. Germline V gene data show CDR1 as SGHRS and CDR2 as YFSETQ. The V end was cut by 7 bases, the J end by 1 base, with 14 bases between. The CDR3 region is CASRLDRSQETQYF. The CDR3 DNA reads as TGCGCCAGCCGCCTTGACAGGAGCCAAGAGACCCAGTACTTC.

The chain combines TRBV28 with TRBJ2-7; maybe TRBD2 (6 bases). The CDR3 has 14 residues. In germline, CDR1 is MDHEN, CDR2 SYDVKM. V lost 3 bases and J 7 bases, leaving 16 bases between the germline ends. CDR3 sequence: CASSFGWEEGEQYF. CDR3 bases: TGTGCCAGCAGTTTTGGCTGGGAGGAGGGTGAGCAGTACTTC.

This clone was seen once. The chain recombines TRBV7-8 with TRBJ1-3; D call uncertain. Trimming left V 0 bases short and J 2 bases short, with 2 bases between. The CDR3 has 13 amino acids. Per germline, CDR1 SGHVS and CDR2 FQNEAQ. The CDR3 protein is CASSLAPGNTIYF. The CDR3 nucleotides are TGTGCCAGCAGCTTAGCCCCTGGAAACACCATATATTTT.

This chain connects TRBV10-3 to TRBJ2-7; TRBD1 matches at 7 bases. With 6 bases clipped from V and 0 bases from J, the junction kept 11 bases outside the gene matches. The CDR3 has 16 residues. Looked up from germline, CDR1 is ENHRY and CDR2 is SYGVKD. As DNA, the CDR3 is TGTGCCATCAGGACGACAGGGAGTTCCTCCTCCTACGAGCAGTACTTC. Amino acids: CAIRTTGSSSSYEQYF.

The chain couples TRBV5-1 to TRBJ1-6; TRBD1 matches at 10 bases. Germline loops: CDR1 SGHRS, CDR2 YFSETQ. V lost 3 bases and J lost 9; bases outside the gene matches: 12. This CDR3 region has 17 residues. CDR3 DNA: TGCGCCAGCAGCTCGGGGCGGACAGGGGGGAACCCTTCACCCCTCCACTTT. It specifies CASSSGRTGGNPSPLHF.

A few counts support this clone. The J gene is TRBJ2-3, the V gene TRBV18, with TRBD2 as a possible D gene (6 bases). The CDR3 runs to 15 residues. Trimming pared 0 bases from V and 1 base from J, leaving 8 bases between. Germline assignment: CDR1 KGHSH and CDR2 LQKENI. The CDR3 here is CASSPPQRGTDTQYF. In nucleotides, the CDR3 is TGTGCCAGCTCACCACCGCAGCGGGGCACAGATACGCAGTATTTT. The full variable domain, completed using reference TRBV18 and TRBJ2-3, is NAGVMQNPRHLVRRRGQEARLRCSPMKGHSHVYWYRQLPEEGLKFMVYLQKENIIDESGMPKERFSAEFPKEGPSILRIQQVVRGDSAAYFCASSPPQRGTDTQYFGPGTRLTVL.

Concerning this clone: The junction departs from germline at one end; a sequencing error may be responsible. V is TRBV10-3 and J is TRBJ2-6, with TRBD2 matching over 7 bases. The CDR3 extends over 13 amino acids. The germline gives CDR1 ENHRY, CDR2 SYGVKD. CDR3: CATGGSGANVPTF. CDR3 in DNA: TGTGCCACGGGAGGTTCTGGGGCCAACGTCCCGACTTTC.

This clone has a single count. This chain uses TRBV7-6 with TRBJ2-5; TRBD2 agrees at 10 bases. The CDR3 runs 19 residues. The germline gives CDR1 SGHVS, CDR2 FNYEAQ. Losses at the gene ends were 1 base for V and 7 bases for J; bases not matched to a gene: 18. CDR3 DNA: TGTGCCAGCAGCTTAGGGCTAGGACTAGCGGAGACAACCGTCGGGACCCAGTACTTC. Translated: CASSLGLGLAETTVGTQYF.

The V call is TRBV7-9, the J call TRBJ2-5, with D uncertain. The V end was cut by 0 bases, the J end by 3 bases, with 8 bases between. The CDR3 consists of 14 residues. The germline CDR1 and CDR2 sequences are SEHNR and FQNEAQ (reference sequence). CDR3 in amino acids: CASSLAKVEETQYF. The CDR3 DNA follows: TGTGCCAGCAGCTTAGCGAAGGTGGAAGAGACCCAGTACTTC.

The chain employs TRBV4-1 and TRBJ2-2; possibly TRBD1 or TRBD2 for D (5 bases each). CDR3 length: 17 residues. The V end lost 0 bases, the J end lost 5 bases, and 16 bases lay between the germline ends. Germline CDR1 MGHRA, CDR2 YSYEKL. The CDR3 DNA reads TGCGCCAGCAGCCAAGATATGAGGGGCAAAAGGACCGGGGAGCTGTTTTTT. Protein: CASSQDMRGKRTGELFF.

The chain combines TRBV27 with TRBJ2-5; TRBD2 agrees at 12 bases. The CDR3 spans 13 residues. The V segment lost 8 bases and the J segment 5 bases; nucleotides outside the gene matches: 3. Germline V gene data show CDR1 as MNHEY and CDR2 as SMNVEV (reference sequence). CDR3 in DNA: TGTGCCAGCGGGCTAGCGGGAGGGGAGACCCAGTACTTC. This translates into CASGLAGGETQYF.

This clone was observed once. V is TRBV28 and J is TRBJ2-7; the match to TRBD1 covers 10 bases. Germline CDR1 and CDR2: MDHEN and SYDVKM. V trimming: 5 bases; J trimming: 11 bases; junction bases outside the gene matches: 15. The CDR3 is 15 amino acids. The CDR3 DNA is TGTGCCAGCAGTCCCCCAGGGACAGGGGTTCTGAAGGAGTACTTC. Amino acids: CASSPPGTGVLKEYF.

The chain has TRBV7-8 and TRBJ2-2; the D is unclear. There are 15 residues in the CDR3. Trimming removed 2 bases at V and 1 base at J, with 8 bases between. Germline CDR1 reads SGHVS; CDR2 reads FQNEAQ. CDR3 in amino acids: CASSLRSENTGELFF. The CDR3 nucleotides read TGTGCCAGCAGCTTACGGTCAGAGAACACCGGGGAGCTGTTTTTT.

This chain links TRBV19 with TRBJ1-4; D remains unclear. CDR3 length: 14 residues. The germline V gene has CDR1 LNHDA and CDR2 SQIVND (reference sequence). V was clipped by 2 bases and J by 5 bases, with 9 bases between them. CDR3 nucleotides: TGTGCCAGTAGTATACGGGGAGGAAATGAAAAACTGTTTTTT. Its translation is CASSIRGGNEKLFF.

The chain joins TRBV19 to TRBJ2-5; D might be TRBD2 (6 bases). CDR1 is LNHDA, CDR2 SQIVND, per germline (reference sequence). The CDR3 totals 15 residues. The V end lost 1 base, the J end lost 5 bases, and 14 bases lay between the germline ends. CDR3 nucleotides: TGTGCCAGTAGTATAGGACTAGAAAATTGGGAGACCCAGTACTTC. It translates to CASSIGLENWETQYF.

The rearrangement joins TRBV27 to TRBJ1-2, with unresolved D. The CDR3 has 15 amino acids. Germline loops: CDR1 MNHEY, CDR2 SMNVEV (reference sequence). Trimming pared 7 bases from V and 4 bases from J, leaving 19 bases between. DNA for the CDR3: TGTGCCAGCAAAGGTCGGCGGGGAGCGGGCTATGGCTACACCTTC. It specifies CASKGRRGAGYGYTF.

The rearrangement links TRBV6-1 to TRBJ1-5; weak D call: TRBD1 (6 bases). The CDR3 length is 15 residues. V was trimmed by 1 base and J by 5 bases, leaving 12 bases between them. Germline V gives CDR1 MNHNS, CDR2 SASEGT. CDR3: CASSEGATGYQPQHF. The CDR3 DNA reads as TGTGCCAGCAGTGAAGGTGCTACAGGGTATCAGCCCCAGCATTTT.

This clone was counted between two and nine times. CDR3: CASSQSWGQAGGYTF. Written as DNA, the CDR3 is TGTGCCAGCAGCCAATCCTGGGGACAGGCTGGCGGCTACACCTTC. The rearrangement uses TRBV16 and TRBJ1-2; 8 positions agree with TRBD1. This CDR3 region has 15 residues. Per germline, CDR1 KGHSY and CDR2 FQNENV. Germline trimming cut 0 bases from V and 8 bases from J; bases unmatched to any gene: 8.

The J gene is TRBJ2-3, the V gene TRBV29-1, with D uncertain. Germline values: CDR1 SQVTM, CDR2 ANQGSEA. The CDR3 covers 13 residues. V lost 7 bases and J lost 8, with 19 bases in between. In nucleotides, the CDR3 is TGCAGCGCCTCCCGGGCGGTCAGTGGTACGCAGTATTTT. It yields the protein CSASRAVSGTQYF.

The V and J genes are TRBV2 and TRBJ2-5; D perhaps matches TRBD2 (5 bases). CDR3 length: 15 amino acids. V was shortened by 5 bases and J by 4 bases, with 17 bases between the two germline ends. The germline gives CDR1 SNHLY, CDR2 FYNNEI. The CDR3 DNA reads as TGTGCCAGCAGTCCTCTGAGGGATCAACCAGAGACCCAGTACTTC. Encoded protein: CASSPLRDQPETQYF.

The rearrangement links TRBV9 to TRBJ2-5, with no clear D. The DNA end is more similar to TRBJ2-7, so the J call may be wrong. The germline gives CDR1 SGDLS, CDR2 YYNGEE. This CDR3 has 15 residues. The CDR3 nucleotides read TGTGCCAACGCCGCCCCCACGGACGGTTACTACGAGCAGTACTTC. Its translation is CANAAPTDGYYEQYF.

V usage is TRBV7-2 and J usage is TRBJ2-3; D is possibly TRBD1 or TRBD2 (5 bases each). Germline values: CDR1 SGHTA, CDR2 FQGNSA. V lost 1 base to trimming and J lost 4 bases, with 15 bases between them. This CDR3 has 16 amino acids. The CDR3 DNA sequence: TGTGCCAGCAGCTTAGTTGGGGACGCGGGCGCAGATACGCAGTATTTT. Translation: CASSLVGDAGADTQYF. Combining the CDR3 with reference TRBV7-2 and TRBJ2-3 gives the whole variable domain GAGVSQSPSNKVTEKGKDVELRCDPISGHTALYWYRQSLGQGLEFLIYFQGNSAPDKSGLPSDRFSAERTGGSVSTLTIQRTQQEDSAVYLCASSLVGDAGADTQYFGPGTRLTVL.

Many counts were recorded for this clone. The gene calls are TRBV28 and TRBJ1-5, with TRBD1 matching over 7 bases. Germline CDR1 reads MDHEN; CDR2 reads SYDVKM. The CDR3 loop spans 16 amino acids. The V segment lost 5 bases and the J segment 0 bases; nucleotides outside the gene matches: 7. In DNA form, the CDR3 reads TGTGCCAGCAGTACGACCGGACAGGCTAGCAATCAGCCCCAGCATTTT. Its translation is CASSTTGQASNQPQHF.

The genes are TRBV11-2 and TRBJ2-2; 11 bases are a match to TRBD2. Germline CDR1 SGHAT, CDR2 FQNNGV. The V gene end was trimmed by 2 bases and the J gene end by 3 bases; junction bases not matched to a gene: 8. The CDR3 is made up of 18 amino acids. The CDR3 nucleotides read TGTGCCAGCAGCTTATGGCCGACTAGCGGGACTGACACCGGGGAGCTGTTTTTT. Protein: CASSLWPTSGTDTGELFF.

The genes are TRBV4-1 and TRBJ1-1, with no clear D. V lost 0 bases to trimming and J lost 1 base, with 6 bases between them. CDR1 and CDR2 from the germline V gene are MGHRA and YSYEKL. The CDR3 loop spans 14 amino acids. The CDR3 region is CASSQDRGNTEAFF. For the CDR3, the DNA is TGCGCCAGCAGCCAAGATCGAGGGAACACTGAAGCTTTCTTT.

The V call is TRBV4-2, the J call TRBJ2-2, with TRBD2 identical over 10 bases. Germline-derived CDR1 and CDR2 are LGHNA and YNFKEQ. J lost 6 bases, V lost 2 bases, and 6 bases had no gene match. This CDR3 comprises 16 residues. The CDR3 DNA reads TGTGCCAGCAGCCAAAGGCTAGCGGGAGAATCCGGGGAGCTGTTTTTT. It codes for CASSQRLAGESGELFF.

The chain uses TRBV6-6 and TRBJ2-7; the D gene could be TRBD1 or TRBD2 (5 bases each). The germline CDR1 and CDR2 sequences are MNHNY and SVGAGI (reference sequence). The V gene lost 0 bases and the J gene lost 0 bases, with 9 bases spanning the gap. The CDR3 runs to 15 residues. CDR3 sequence (DNA): TGTGCCAGCAGTTACTCGGGGGTCGACTCCTACGAGCAGTACTTC. Translated, it gives CASSYSGVDSYEQYF.

This clone was counted only a few times. The chain has TRBV6-5 and TRBJ1-5; possible D gene TRBD1, 5 bases. Trimming cost V 2 bases and J 2 bases, with 10 bases left between them. This CDR3 is 15 amino acids long. CDR1 and CDR2 (germline): MNHEY, SVGAGI. The CDR3 spells CASSYTGVGNQPQHF. For the CDR3, the DNA is TGTGCCAGCAGTTACACGGGGGTCGGCAATCAGCCCCAGCATTTT.